This T cell receptor (beta chain) was obtained from a study of blood T cell repertoires in COVID-19. Looked up from germline, CDR1 is SQVTM and CDR2 is ANQGSEA. The CDR3 is made up of 14 amino acids. Trimming left V 4 bases short and J 3 bases short, with 14 bases between. Produced via immunoSEQ multiplex PCR; TCRdb's table is partial and in-frame only. The sample shows around 160,000 clones, about four fifths of them seen only once. The clonotype was recovered from an elderly woman with acute or convalescent COVID-19. The rearrangement joins TRBV29-1 to TRBJ2-3, with D perhaps TRBD1 (6 bases). Sequenced input: peripheral blood. For the CDR3, the DNA is TGCAGCGTTGTCACAGGGTTGTGGACAGATACGCAGTATTTT. Translation gives CSVVTGLWTDTQYF.